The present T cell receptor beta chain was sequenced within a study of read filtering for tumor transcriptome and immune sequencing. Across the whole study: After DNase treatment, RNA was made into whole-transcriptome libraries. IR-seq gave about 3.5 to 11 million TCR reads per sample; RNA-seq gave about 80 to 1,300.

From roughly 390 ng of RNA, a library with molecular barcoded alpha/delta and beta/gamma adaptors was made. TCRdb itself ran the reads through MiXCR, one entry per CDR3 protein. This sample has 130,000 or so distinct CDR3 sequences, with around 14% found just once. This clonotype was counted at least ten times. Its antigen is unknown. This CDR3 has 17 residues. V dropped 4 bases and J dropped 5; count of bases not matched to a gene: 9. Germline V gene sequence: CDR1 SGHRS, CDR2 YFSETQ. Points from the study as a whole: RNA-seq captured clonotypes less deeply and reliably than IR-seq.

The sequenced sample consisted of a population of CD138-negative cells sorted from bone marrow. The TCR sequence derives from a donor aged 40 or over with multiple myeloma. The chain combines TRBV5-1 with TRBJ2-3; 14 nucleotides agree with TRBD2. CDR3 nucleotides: TGCGCCAGCAGCCCGGAGGTGGGACTAGCGGGAGAAGATACGCAGTATTTT. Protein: CASSPEVGLAGEDTQYF.